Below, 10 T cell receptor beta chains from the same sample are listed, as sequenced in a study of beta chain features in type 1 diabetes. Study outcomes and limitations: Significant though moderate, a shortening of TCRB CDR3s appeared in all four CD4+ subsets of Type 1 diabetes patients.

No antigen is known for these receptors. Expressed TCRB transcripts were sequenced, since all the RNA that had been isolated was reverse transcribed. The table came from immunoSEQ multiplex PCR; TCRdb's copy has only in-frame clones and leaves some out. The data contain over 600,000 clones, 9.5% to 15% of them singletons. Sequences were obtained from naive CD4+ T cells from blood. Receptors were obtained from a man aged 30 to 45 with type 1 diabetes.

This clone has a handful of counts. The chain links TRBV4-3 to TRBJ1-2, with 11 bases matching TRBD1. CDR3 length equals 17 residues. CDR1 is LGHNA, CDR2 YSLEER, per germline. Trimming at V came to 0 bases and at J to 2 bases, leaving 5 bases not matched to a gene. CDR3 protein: CASSQDWTGGANYGYTF. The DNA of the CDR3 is TGCGCCAGCAGCCAAGATTGGACAGGGGGCGCCAACTATGGCTACACCTTC.

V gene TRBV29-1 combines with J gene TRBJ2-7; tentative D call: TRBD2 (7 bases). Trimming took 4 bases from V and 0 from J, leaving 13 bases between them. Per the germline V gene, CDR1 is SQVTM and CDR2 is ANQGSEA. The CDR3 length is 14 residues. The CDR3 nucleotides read TGCAGCGTTGCATTGGGGGGGCCCTCCTACGAGCAGTACTTC. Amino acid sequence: CSVALGGPSYEQYF.

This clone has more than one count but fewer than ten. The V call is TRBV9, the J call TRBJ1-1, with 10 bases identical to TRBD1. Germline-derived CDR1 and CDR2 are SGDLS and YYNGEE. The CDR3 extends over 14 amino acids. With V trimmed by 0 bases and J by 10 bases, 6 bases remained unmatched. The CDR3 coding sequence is TGTGCCAGCAGCGTAGGGGACAGGGGCGGTGGAGCTTTCTTT. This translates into CASSVGDRGGGAFF. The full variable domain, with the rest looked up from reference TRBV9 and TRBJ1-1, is DSGVTQTPKHLITATGQRVTLRCSPRSGDLSVYWYQQSLDQGLQFLIQYYNGEERAKGNILERFSAQQFPDLHSELNLSSLELGDSALYFCASSVGDRGGGAFFGQGTRLTVV.

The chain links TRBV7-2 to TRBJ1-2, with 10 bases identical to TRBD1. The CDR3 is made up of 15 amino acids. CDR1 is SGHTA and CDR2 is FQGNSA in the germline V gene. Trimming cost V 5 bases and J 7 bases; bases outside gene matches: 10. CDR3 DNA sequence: TGTGCCAGCAGCCCGCAGACAGGGGGCGGTCGTGGCTACACCTTC. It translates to CASSPQTGGGRGYTF. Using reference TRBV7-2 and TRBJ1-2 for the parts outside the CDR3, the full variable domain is GAGVSQSPSNKVTEKGKDVELRCDPISGHTALYWYRQSLGQGLEFLIYFQGNSAPDKSGLPSDRFSAERTGGSVSTLTIQRTQQEDSAVYLCASSPQTGGGRGYTFGSGTRLTVV.

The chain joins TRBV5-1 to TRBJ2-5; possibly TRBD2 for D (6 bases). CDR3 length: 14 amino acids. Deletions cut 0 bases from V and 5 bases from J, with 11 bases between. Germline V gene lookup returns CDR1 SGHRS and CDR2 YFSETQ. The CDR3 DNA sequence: TGCGCCAGCAGCTTGGCCGGAGGGAAGGAGACCCAGTACTTC. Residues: CASSLAGGKETQYF.

The CDR3 is CATSRASGGANGELFF. The DNA of the CDR3 is TGTGCCACCTCCCGTGCTAGCGGGGGGGCTAACGGGGAGCTGTTTTTT. The V call is TRBV27, the J call TRBJ2-2; TRBD2 matches 12 bases. Germline V gene sequence: CDR1 MNHEY, CDR2 SMNVEV (reference sequence). V trimming: 10 bases; J trimming: 7 bases; junction bases outside the gene matches: 13. The CDR3 runs 16 residues.

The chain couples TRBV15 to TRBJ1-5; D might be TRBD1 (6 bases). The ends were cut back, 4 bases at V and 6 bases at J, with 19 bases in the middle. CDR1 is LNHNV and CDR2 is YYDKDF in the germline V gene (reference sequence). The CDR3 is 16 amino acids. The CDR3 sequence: CATSIVAGAVGQPQHF. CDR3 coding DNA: TGTGCCACCAGCATTGTCGCGGGGGCAGTAGGTCAGCCCCAGCATTTT.

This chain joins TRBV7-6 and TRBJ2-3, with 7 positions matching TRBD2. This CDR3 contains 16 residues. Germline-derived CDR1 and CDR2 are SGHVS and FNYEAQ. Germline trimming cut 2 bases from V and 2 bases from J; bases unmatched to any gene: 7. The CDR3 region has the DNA TGTGCCAGCAGCTTATCGGCTAGCGGCAACACAGATACGCAGTATTTT. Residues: CASSLSASGNTDTQYF.

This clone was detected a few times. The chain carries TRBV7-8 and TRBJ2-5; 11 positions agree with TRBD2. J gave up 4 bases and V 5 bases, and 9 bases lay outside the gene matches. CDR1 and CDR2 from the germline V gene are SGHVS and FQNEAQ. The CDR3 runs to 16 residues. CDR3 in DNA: TGTGCCAGCAGCCTGACTAGCGGGGTAGTTGGAGAGACCCAGTACTTC. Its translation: CASSLTSGVVGETQYF.

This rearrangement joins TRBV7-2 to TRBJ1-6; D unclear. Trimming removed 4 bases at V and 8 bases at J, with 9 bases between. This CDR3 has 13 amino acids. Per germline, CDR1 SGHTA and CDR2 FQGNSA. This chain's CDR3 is CASSSTADSPLHF. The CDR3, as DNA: TGTGCCAGCAGCTCGACGGCCGATTCACCCCTCCACTTT.